The 30 T cell receptor beta chains below were found in one sample sequenced in a study of vaccination effects on CD4 cells after COVID-19. Their antigen targets remain unknown. Within the ViraFEST assay, antigen-specific CD4+ T cells underwent expansion with viral peptide pools prior to sequencing. When about ten days of culture had elapsed, CD4+ T cells were isolated. Neither prior SARS-CoV-2 infection nor positive nucleocapsid antibodies were present in the vaccine recipients. Sequencing was performed with immunoSEQ multiplex PCR; in TCRdb, only in-frame clones are kept and a portion is missing. The table records about 70,000 clones, under 90% of them present only once. This specimen consisted of CD4+ T cells from PBMCs cultured with SARS-CoV-2 spike peptides, obtained before COVID-19 vaccination. The source is a human donor who received a COVID-19 vaccine.

This clone has a handful of counts. The chain combines TRBV19 with TRBJ1-1; the match to TRBD1 covers 8 bases. CDR1 and CDR2 from the germline V gene are LNHDA and SQIVND (reference sequence). The CDR3 spans 15 residues. The V gene end was trimmed by 4 bases and the J gene end by 6 bases; junction bases not matched to a gene: 10. CDR3 sequence (DNA): TGTGCCAGTAGTAATCCAGGACAGGGTCGGGCTGAAGCTTTCTTT. It codes for CASSNPGQGRAEAFF.

The chain combines TRBV28 with TRBJ2-5; perhaps TRBD1 as D (6 bases). The germline V gene has CDR1 MDHEN and CDR2 SYDVKM. The CDR3 is made up of 13 amino acids. V was shortened by 6 bases and J by 4 bases, with 12 bases between the two germline ends. CDR3 sequence reads: CASRKQGRETQYF. The CDR3 nucleotides read TGTGCCAGCAGAAAACAGGGAAGAGAGACCCAGTACTTC.

This clone was observed once. The genes are TRBV27 and TRBJ2-1, with no clear D. Per germline, CDR1 MNHEY and CDR2 SMNVEV (reference sequence). V lost 2 bases, J lost 0 bases, and 11 bases lay in between. The CDR3 spans 16 residues. In DNA form, the CDR3 reads TGTGCCAGCAGTTTAATGGCGGAGAGCTCCTACAATGAGCAGTTCTTC. This sequence encodes CASSLMAESSYNEQFF.

The CDR3 DNA follows: TGTGCCAGCAGCCCCAGACTAGCGGGGGCATACGGGGAGCTGTTTTTT. Its protein is CASSPRLAGAYGELFF. The rearrangement uses TRBV4-2 and TRBJ2-2; 12 bases are a match to TRBD2. Trimming cost V 4 bases and J 7 bases; bases outside gene matches: 7. The CDR3 is made up of 16 amino acids. Germline CDR1 reads LGHNA; CDR2 reads YNFKEQ.

The chain joins TRBV4-3 to TRBJ1-2; 7 positions match TRBD1. The CDR3 spans 16 residues. Germline V lookup: CDR1 LGHNA, CDR2 YSLEER. V lost 3 bases to trimming and J lost 2 bases; unmatched junction nucleotides: 9. The CDR3 reads CASSQETGTVNYGYTF. In DNA form, the CDR3 reads TGCGCCAGCAGCCAGGAGACCGGGACAGTAAACTATGGCTACACCTTC.

V usage is TRBV24-1 and J usage is TRBJ2-3; TRBD1 agrees at 10 bases. The trim removed 3 bases at V and 5 bases at J, leaving 13 bases unmatched. The CDR3 runs to 18 residues. Germline-derived CDR1 and CDR2 are KGHDR and SFDVKD. DNA for the CDR3: TGTGCCACCAGTGATCCAAACTCCCGGGACAGGGGCATAGATACGCAGTATTTT. Translation: CATSDPNSRDRGIDTQYF.

The chain uses TRBV5-4 and TRBJ1-1; D is uncertain. Germline V lookup: CDR1 SGHNT, CDR2 YYREEE (reference sequence). V gave up 0 bases and J gave up 8 bases, with 11 bases separating them. The CDR3 contains 13 residues. The CDR3 here is CASSLAAGGEAFF. In DNA form, the CDR3 reads TGTGCCAGCAGCTTGGCCGCCGGAGGGGAAGCTTTCTTT.

The chain is built from TRBV5-1 and TRBJ1-2; 10 bases agree with TRBD1. This CDR3 comprises 14 residues. Germline CDR1 SGHRS, CDR2 YFSETQ. V shed 4 bases, J shed 6 bases, and the junction held 6 bases outside the gene matches. The CDR3 sequence: CASSLGQGVDGYTF. DNA for the CDR3: TGCGCCAGCAGCCTAGGACAGGGGGTGGATGGCTACACCTTC.

The rearrangement links TRBV5-4 to TRBJ2-3, with unresolved D. Trimming cost V 2 bases and J 0 bases, with 7 bases left between them. Germline lookup yields CDR1 SGHNT and CDR2 YYREEE (reference sequence). The CDR3 is made up of 14 amino acids. CDR3 region: CASSFEPSTDTQYF. In nucleotides, the CDR3 is TGTGCCAGCAGCTTTGAGCCCAGCACAGATACGCAGTATTTT.

The rearrangement uses TRBV5-1 and TRBJ1-4, with 11 bases fitting TRBD1. In germline, CDR1 is SGHRS, CDR2 YFSETQ. The CDR3 length is 15 residues. V dropped 1 base and J dropped 7; count of bases not matched to a gene: 3. The CDR3 here is CASSLSGTGGEKLFF. The CDR3 nucleotides are TGCGCCAGCAGCTTGTCCGGGACAGGGGGTGAAAAACTGTTTTTT.

This clone was observed a single time. This sequence joins TRBV2 and TRBJ2-5; 7 positions match TRBD1. The CDR3 spans 12 residues. V dropped 6 bases and J dropped 2; count of bases not matched to a gene: 0. The germline gives CDR1 SNHLY, CDR2 FYNNEI. CDR3 DNA: TGTGCCAGCAGGGGACAGCAAGAGACCCAGTACTTC. Its protein product is CASRGQQETQYF.

The V call is TRBV24-1, the J call TRBJ2-5, with D possibly being TRBD2 (5 bases). Germline lookup yields CDR1 KGHDR and CDR2 SFDVKD. V dropped 3 bases and J dropped 5 bases, with 12 bases sitting between them. CDR3 size: 14 residues. Written as DNA, the CDR3 is TGTGCCACCAGTGATCCCTCGGGGTCCGAGACCCAGTACTTC. The encoded protein is CATSDPSGSETQYF.

The chain uses TRBV20-1 and TRBJ1-3, with D possibly being TRBD1 (6 bases). The CDR3 has 16 residues. The germline V and J ends were trimmed by 3 bases and 4 bases, with 19 bases remaining between them. Germline V lookup: CDR1 DFQATT, CDR2 SNEGSKA (reference sequence). Here the CDR3 DNA reads TGCAGTGCTAGTTTTCGACGCGGGGGCTCCGGAAACACCATATATTTT. Residues: CSASFRRGGSGNTIYF.

In DNA, the CDR3 is TGTGCCAGCAGCCACGAAACATACAGGGGGCGCGATGAAAAACTGTTTTTT. It encodes CASSHETYRGRDEKLFF. This chain links TRBV11-2 with TRBJ1-4; 9 nucleotides line up with TRBD1. CDR3 length: 17 residues. Germline CDR1 SGHAT, CDR2 FQNNGV. Trimming at V came to 5 bases and at J to 6 bases, leaving 13 bases not matched to a gene. The full variable domain, in which reference TRBV11-2 and TRBJ1-4 provide the parts outside the CDR3, is EAGVAQSPRYKIIEKRQSVAFWCNPISGHATLYWYQQILGQGPKLLIQFQNNGVVDDSQLPKDRFSAERLKGVDSTLKIQPAKLEDSAVYLCASSHETYRGRDEKLFFGSGTQLSVL.

This rearrangement joins TRBV6-5 to TRBJ1-2, with TRBD1 matching 9 bases. Germline V gene sequence: CDR1 MNHEY, CDR2 SVGAGI. CDR3 length equals 14 residues. After removal of 11 bases from V and 2 bases from J, the junction contained 9 bases not matched to a gene. The CDR3 nucleotides read TGTGCCTCAGAAGGGACAGGGCGGAACTATGGCTACACCTTC. Protein sequence: CASEGTGRNYGYTF.

The count of this clone is one. The chain is built from TRBV19 and TRBJ1-2; TRBD1 is a possible D gene (6 bases). The V end lost 3 bases, the J end lost 3 bases, and 8 bases lay between the germline ends. Germline V lookup: CDR1 LNHDA, CDR2 SQIVND (reference sequence). This CDR3 is built from 13 residues. CDR3 protein: CASSMNRDYGYTF. The CDR3 DNA reads as TGTGCCAGTAGTATGAACAGGGACTATGGCTACACCTTC.

The chain is built from TRBV9 and TRBJ1-5; 7 bases agree with TRBD1. Germline CDR1 SGDLS, CDR2 YYNGEE. The CDR3 has 15 residues. Trimming removed 8 bases from V and 6 bases from J; junction bases left unmatched: 14. CDR3 DNA: TGTGCCAGACGTTGCGCAGGGGGTGTTGGTCAGCCCCAGCATTTT. It yields the protein CARRCAGGVGQPQHF.

The V gene is TRBV6-4, the J gene TRBJ2-7; 8 bases agree with TRBD1. The CDR3 totals 14 residues. V shed 11 bases, J shed 5 bases, and the junction held 14 bases outside the gene matches. Per the germline V gene, CDR1 is MRHNA and CDR2 is SNTAGT. The CDR3 protein is CARPPPQGAHEQYV. DNA for the CDR3: TGTGCCCGTCCTCCTCCCCAGGGGGCCCACGAGCAGTACGTC.

A few counts support this clone. This chain links TRBV5-1 with TRBJ2-2, with D possibly TRBD1 on 7 matching bases. The CDR3 has 17 residues. Germline V CDR1 and CDR2: SGHRS, YFSETQ. V lost 0 bases, J lost 7 bases, and 19 bases lay in between. The CDR3 loop reads CASSLVKTGTLGGELFF. The CDR3 DNA sequence: TGCGCCAGCAGCTTGGTTAAGACAGGGACTTTAGGCGGGGAGCTGTTTTTT.

The genes are TRBV5-8 and TRBJ2-1, with D perhaps TRBD1 or TRBD2 (5 bases each). Germline CDR1 and CDR2: SGHTS and YDEGEE. Deletions cut 4 bases from V and 9 bases from J, with 14 bases between. This CDR3 has 13 residues. CDR3 DNA: TGTGCCAGCAGCCCCTCATGGGGGAGTGAGCAGTTCTTC. Translated: CASSPSWGSEQFF.

This clone occurred once. The CDR3 DNA sequence: TGTGCCAGCAGTGACAGGGGTCTAACTAATGAAAAACTGTTTTTT. It is translated as CASSDRGLTNEKLFF. The gene calls are TRBV2 and TRBJ1-4; TRBD1 is a possible D gene (6 bases). V was cut by 3 bases and J by 1 base, with 9 bases left in between. The CDR3 sequence is 15 residues long. Germline CDR1 and CDR2: SNHLY and FYNNEI.

V and J are TRBV5-6 and TRBJ2-2, with TRBD2 matching 8 bases. The CDR3 loop spans 18 amino acids. The germline V gene has CDR1 SGHDT and CDR2 YYEEEE. V shed 6 bases, J shed 4 bases, and the junction held 17 bases outside the gene matches. CDR3 residues: CASTALGSGERFTGELFF. The CDR3 DNA reads as TGTGCCAGCACCGCCTTGGGTAGCGGGGAACGGTTCACCGGGGAGCTGTTTTTT.

The gene calls are TRBV18 and TRBJ2-3, with no clear D. V shed 2 bases and J shed 0 bases, with 6 bases lying between them. This CDR3 is built from 14 residues. In germline, CDR1 is KGHSH, CDR2 LQKENI. This CDR3 reads CASSPVKSTDTQYF. The CDR3 coding sequence is TGTGCCAGCTCACCAGTGAAAAGCACAGATACGCAGTATTTT. The variable domain in full, with the rest retrieved from reference TRBV18 and TRBJ2-3, is NAGVMQNPRHLVRRRGQEARLRCSPMKGHSHVYWYRQLPEEGLKFMVYLQKENIIDESGMPKERFSAEFPKEGPSILRIQQVVRGDSAAYFCASSPVKSTDTQYFGPGTRLTVL.

This rearrangement joins TRBV7-9 to TRBJ2-1, with D hard to call. CDR1 and CDR2 from the germline V gene are SEHNR and FQNEAQ (reference sequence). The V end was cut by 5 bases, the J end by 7 bases, with 18 bases between. The CDR3 is 15 amino acids. DNA of the CDR3: TGTGCCAGCAGCCCCCCGTTTAGGTTTGGGAATGAGCAGTTCTTC. Translating gives CASSPPFRFGNEQFF.

This chain joins TRBV3-1 (or the pseudogene TRBV3-2) and TRBJ2-3, with 8 bases matching TRBD1. CDR3 length: 15 amino acids. The ends lost 6 bases at V and 5 bases at J; junction bases unmatched: 10. CDR1 and CDR2 (germline): LGHDT, YNNKEL (reference sequence). The CDR3 bases are TGTGCCAGCAGGCCGTCGGACAGGGTGGGAGATACGCAGTATTTT. As protein: CASRPSDRVGDTQYF.

The gene calls are TRBV1 and TRBJ1-6; the listed D gene, TRBD1, was not tested against the DNA. TRBV1 is annotated as a pseudogene. The CDR3 has 18 amino acids. CDR3 in DNA: TGCACCAGCAGCCAAGATCAGGGGCAGGGTAGGGAGAATTCACCCCTCCACTTT. This codes for CTSSQDQGQGRENSPLHF.

The gene calls are TRBV5-1 and TRBJ2-5; D gene unclear. CDR3 length: 12 amino acids. Trimming stripped 7 bases from V and 5 bases from J, with 12 bases between. Germline loops: CDR1 SGHRS, CDR2 YFSETQ. The CDR3 coding sequence is TGCGCCAGCTCCCTTCATGACGAGACCCAGTACTTC. This encodes CASSLHDETQYF.

The V gene is TRBV29-1, the J gene TRBJ2-2; 8 bases fit TRBD2. CDR1 SQVTM and CDR2 ANQGSEA come from the germline V gene. The trim removed 3 bases at V and 7 bases at J, leaving 7 bases unmatched. The CDR3 contains 14 residues. As DNA, the CDR3 is TGCAGCGTTGACGGGGGGGCCCGGGGCGGGGAGCTGTTTTTT. It is translated as CSVDGGARGGELFF.

The CDR3 bases are TGTGCCAGCAGATGGGGCCCTGGGGCCAACGTCCTGACTTTC. Protein: CASRWGPGANVLTF. The gene calls are TRBV6-5 and TRBJ2-6; the D gene is possibly TRBD1 (5 bases). The length of the CDR3 is 14 residues. From germline, CDR1 is MNHEY and CDR2 SVGAGI. V was trimmed by 6 bases and J by 2 bases, leaving 8 bases between them.

V and J are TRBV6-1 and TRBJ2-5, with D maybe TRBD1 (7 bases). Trimming cost V 3 bases and J 2 bases, with 13 bases left between them. This CDR3 has 15 residues. CDR1 and CDR2 from the germline V gene are MNHNS and SASEGT. The CDR3 region has the DNA TGTGCCAGCAGTGACCAGGGGGGTGATCAAGAGACCCAGTACTTC. This translates into CASSDQGGDQETQYF.